The 15 T cell receptor beta chains reported below all come from one sample, sequenced in a study of blood T cell repertoires in COVID-19. The method was immunoSEQ multiplex PCR; TCRdb's version includes in-frame clones alone and lacks a portion of them. There are about 400,000 clones in the sample; 85% to 90% occur only once, and 1.5% to 2% lies in the top ten. The sample consisted of PBMCs or T cells enriched from blood (not recorded which). These receptor sequences come from a woman in her thirties who had recovered from COVID-19.

The chain is built from TRBV18 and TRBJ2-1; no firm D call. The germline V gene encodes CDR1 KGHSH and CDR2 LQKENI. CDR3 length: 12 residues. Trimming took off 2 bases at V and 9 bases at J, with 8 bases between the two ends. The CDR3: CASSPNVIEQFF. In nucleotides, the CDR3 is TGTGCCAGCTCACCAAATGTCATTGAGCAGTTCTTC.

The chain has TRBV19 and TRBJ1-1, with TRBD1 matching over 10 bases. Trimming at V came to 9 bases and at J to 3 bases, leaving 1 base not matched to a gene. The CDR3 is 12 residues long. Germline V CDR1 and CDR2: LNHDA, SQIVND (reference sequence). This CDR3 reads CASGTGDTEAFF. The DNA for the CDR3 is TGTGCCAGCGGGACAGGGGACACTGAAGCTTTCTTT.

The rearrangement links TRBV10-3 to TRBJ2-2, with 8 bases aligning to TRBD2. Per the germline V gene, CDR1 is ENHRY and CDR2 is SYGVKD. The CDR3 spans 15 residues. With 5 bases clipped from V and 5 bases from J, the junction kept 7 bases outside the gene matches. This chain's CDR3 is CAISPGLASTGELFF. CDR3 DNA sequence: TGTGCCATCAGTCCCGGACTAGCATCGACCGGGGAGCTGTTTTTT.

The rearrangement joins TRBV27 to TRBJ2-5; possible D gene TRBD1, 7 bases. The CDR3 spans 15 residues. Trimming removed 7 bases from V and 3 bases from J, with 18 bases in between. The germline gives CDR1 MNHEY, CDR2 SMNVEV (reference sequence). CDR3: CASKRGTDLKETQYF. CDR3 in DNA: TGTGCCAGCAAGCGCGGGACAGACCTTAAAGAGACCCAGTACTTC.

The chain uses TRBV5-1 and TRBJ2-3; D unresolved. The CDR3 runs to 17 residues. From germline, CDR1 is SGHRS and CDR2 YFSETQ. V lost 3 bases, J lost 0 bases, and 17 bases lay in between. The CDR3 spells CASSSGVPPTSTDTQYF. For the CDR3, the DNA is TGCGCCAGCAGCTCTGGTGTACCACCCACTAGCACAGATACGCAGTATTTT.

J is TRBJ1-4 and V is TRBV7-2; D may be TRBD1 (5 bases). The V gene lost 6 bases and the J gene lost 7 bases, with 21 bases spanning the gap. This CDR3 spans 16 amino acids. Germline CDR1 SGHTA, CDR2 FQGNSA. For the CDR3, the DNA is TGTGCCAGCAGGCCCGGCGGGGGGGAAGGTAGTGAAAAACTGTTTTTT. Its translation is CASRPGGGEGSEKLFF.

The chain employs TRBV3-1 (or the pseudogene TRBV3-2) and TRBJ2-1; tentatively, D is TRBD2 (6 bases). Germline values: CDR1 LGHDT, CDR2 YNNKEL (reference sequence). This CDR3 region has 18 residues. Deletions cut 0 bases from V and 0 bases from J, with 15 bases between. DNA for the CDR3: TGTGCCAGCAGCCAAGATGGAGGGACGAGAAGCTCCTACAATGAGCAGTTCTTC. Its translation is CASSQDGGTRSSYNEQFF.

V and J are TRBV6-5 and TRBJ2-7; TRBD2 matches 7 bases. The CDR3 runs to 15 residues. The V segment lost 4 bases and the J segment 12 bases; nucleotides outside the gene matches: 18. Germline V gene data show CDR1 as MNHEY and CDR2 as SVGAGI. The CDR3 coding sequence is TGTGCCAGCAGTTCAACCGGGACTACTGCTGGGAGAGGGTACTTC. It translates to CASSSTGTTAGRGYF.

This clone was seen repeatedly, ten times or more. The chain carries TRBV12-3 or TRBV12-4 and TRBJ1-6; D unresolved. The CDR3 has 13 residues. Trimming stripped 7 bases from V and 11 bases from J, with 15 bases between. In DNA, the CDR3 is TGTGCCAGCACTCTTGGCGGCGGCGCACCCCTCCACTTT. It codes for CASTLGGGAPLHF.

This clone has only one observation. The V gene is TRBV4-1, the J gene TRBJ2-3; TRBD2 agrees at 8 bases. Germline V gene data show CDR1 as MGHRA and CDR2 as YSYEKL. This CDR3 contains 16 residues. Germline trimming cut 4 bases from V and 0 bases from J; bases unmatched to any gene: 6. The CDR3 DNA sequence: TGCGCCAGCAGCCTCAGCGGGGGCCTAAGCACAGATACGCAGTATTTT. Translated, it gives CASSLSGGLSTDTQYF.

The chain uses TRBV11-3 and TRBJ2-5; the D is unclear. Trimming left V 5 bases short and J 5 bases short, with 12 bases between. The CDR3 extends over 13 amino acids. Germline V gives CDR1 SGHNT, CDR2 YENEEA. The CDR3 loop is CASSLHGRETQYF. The CDR3 DNA reads as TGTGCCAGCAGCCTACACGGCAGGGAGACCCAGTACTTC.

V gene TRBV7-2 combines with J gene TRBJ2-7; no reliable D call. The CDR3 contains 14 residues. Germline V gene sequence: CDR1 SGHTA, CDR2 FQGNSA. V shed 1 base and J shed 4 bases, with 11 bases lying between them. CDR3 protein: CASSLDLLRYEQYF. CDR3 in DNA: TGTGCCAGCAGCTTAGATTTACTCCGGTACGAGCAGTACTTC.

The chain recombines TRBV15 with TRBJ2-7; TRBD1 matches at 9 bases. V was clipped by 3 bases and J by 4 bases; unmatched bases: 7. CDR3 length equals 15 residues. Germline V gives CDR1 LNHNV, CDR2 YYDKDF (reference sequence). Here the CDR3 DNA reads TGTGCCACCAGCAGGGATCTGGGACAGGGATACGAGCAGTACTTC. Translated, it gives CATSRDLGQGYEQYF.

The chain joins TRBV21-1 to TRBJ2-2; TRBD1 is the table's D call, not checked against the DNA. TRBV21-1 is noted as a pseudogene. This CDR3 spans 17 amino acids. The CDR3 nucleotides are TGTGCCAGCAGCACCCAGGGGGAAATACTGGTTTCCGGGGAGCTGTTTTTT. It translates to CASSTQGEILVSGELFF.

The chain joins TRBV4-2 to TRBJ2-5; D remains ambiguous. V lost 1 base, J lost 1 base, and 10 bases lay in between. CDR1 and CDR2 (germline): LGHNA, YNFKEQ. This CDR3 has 15 residues. The CDR3 nucleotides read TGTGCCAGCAGCCAAGTCTCCACAATCCAAGAGACCCAGTACTTC. Protein product: CASSQVSTIQETQYF.